This passage covers 3 T cell receptor beta chains from one sample sequenced in a study of shared clonotypes between healthy human individuals. The protocol was immunoSEQ multiplex PCR, while the TCRdb copy is restricted to in-frame clones and leaves out a portion. The data hold nearly 750,000 clones, with 55% to 80% observed a single time. Sequencing was carried out using memory CD4+ T cells sorted from blood. Indicated subset: CD45RA-negative fraction. The receptors shown here come from a woman in her twenties or thirties in good health.

The chain employs TRBV5-1 and TRBJ2-3, with 12 bases matching TRBD2. Germline V gene sequence: CDR1 SGHRS, CDR2 YFSETQ. Trimming took 7 bases from V and 5 from J; bases not matched to a gene: 11. The CDR3 is made up of 16 amino acids. Here the CDR3 reads CASYPSTSGSGDTQYF. The CDR3 nucleotides read TGCGCCAGCTACCCATCGACTAGCGGGAGTGGAGATACGCAGTATTTT.

The chain links TRBV2 to TRBJ2-5; the D is unclear. With 6 bases removed from V and 7 bases from J, the gap between germline ends came to 18 bases. Germline V gene lookup returns CDR1 SNHLY and CDR2 FYNNEI. This CDR3 contains 14 residues. CDR3 amino acids: CASSDRAQRRTQYF. The CDR3 coding sequence is TGTGCCAGCAGCGATCGGGCCCAAAGAAGGACCCAGTACTTC.

V usage is TRBV6-5 and J usage is TRBJ2-7; 7 bases align to TRBD2. J lost 7 bases, V lost 9 bases, and 12 bases had no gene match. The CDR3 consists of 13 residues. CDR1 MNHEY and CDR2 SVGAGI come from the germline V gene. The CDR3: CARNERELREQYF. Here the CDR3 DNA reads TGTGCCAGGAACGAGCGGGAATTGAGGGAGCAGTACTTC.